This T cell receptor beta chain stems from a study of early T cells in non-severe SARS-CoV-2 infection. As for the study in general: The input, bulk RNA from unsorted whole blood, was sequenced, and chains were unpaired.

Broader study findings: VDJdb matches were skewed toward anti-spike CD8 T cell responses.

In the case of this clonotype: Its antigen is unknown.

Unique molecular identifier tags were affixed to discrete cDNA molecules. TCRdb called the 5' RACE reads again in MiXCR, with one record for every CDR3 protein. The table records some 50,000 distinct CDR3 sequences, less than 11% of them present only once. With V trimmed by 4 bases and J by 2 bases, 5 bases remained unmatched. The CDR3 extends over 13 amino acids. CDR1 is SQVTM, CDR2 ANQGSEA, per germline. The chain recombines TRBV29-1 with TRBJ2-7; TRBD2 matches at 7 bases. The sequence was obtained from an adult who was a healthcare worker with PCR-confirmed SARS-CoV-2 infection or an uninfected control (not recorded which). Sequencing was performed on whole blood. The CDR3 sequence is CSVGASGAYEQYF. CDR3 bases: TGCAGCGTTGGGGCTAGCGGAGCCTACGAGCAGTACTTC.